This T cell receptor beta chain was identified in a study of blood T cell repertoires in COVID-19. Across the whole study: The United States, Italy and Spain supplied acute and convalescent COVID-19 samples. T cells, B-cell-depleted T cells, or PBMCs provided the cDNA or gDNA that served as material.

V dropped 4 bases and J dropped 4; count of bases not matched to a gene: 12. The CDR3 consists of 17 residues. Germline CDR1 reads ENHRY; CDR2 reads SYGVKD. The protocol was immunoSEQ multiplex PCR, while the TCRdb copy is restricted to in-frame clones and leaves out a portion. The profile shows 200,000 to 250,000 clones, around 80% of them singletons. V usage is TRBV10-3 and J usage is TRBJ2-1; 8 bases align to TRBD1. This TCR derives from a woman aged 70 to 79 with acute or convalescent COVID-19. The sample was peripheral blood. CDR3 sequence: CAISAPDRGQGYNEQFF. As DNA, the CDR3 is TGTGCCATCAGTGCTCCCGACAGGGGTCAGGGGTACAATGAGCAGTTCTTC.